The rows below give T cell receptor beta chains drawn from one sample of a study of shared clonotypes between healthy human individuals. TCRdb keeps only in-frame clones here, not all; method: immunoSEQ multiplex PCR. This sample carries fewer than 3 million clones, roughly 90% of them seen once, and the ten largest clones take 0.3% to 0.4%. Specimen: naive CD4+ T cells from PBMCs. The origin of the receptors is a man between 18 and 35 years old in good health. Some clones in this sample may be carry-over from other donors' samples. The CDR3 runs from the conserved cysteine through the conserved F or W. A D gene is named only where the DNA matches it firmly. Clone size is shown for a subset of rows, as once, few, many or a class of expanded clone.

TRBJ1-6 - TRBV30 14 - TGTGCCTGGAGTTCTCAAGTTTATAATTCACCCCTCCACTTT CAWSSQVYNSPLHF
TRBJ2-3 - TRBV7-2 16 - TGTGCCAGCAGCTTAAGAGGGTTCGCTGGCACAGATACGCAGTATTTT CASSLRGFAGTDTQYF
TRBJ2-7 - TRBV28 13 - TGTGCCAGCAGTTTGTCGACTAGCTACGAGCAGTACTTC CASSLSTSYEQYF
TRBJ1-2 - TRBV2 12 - TGTGCCAGCAGTATCTCTCCCTACGGCTACACCTTC CASSISPYGYTF
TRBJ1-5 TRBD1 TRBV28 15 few TGTGCCAGCAGTTTATCGGGACAGGGCAATCAGCCCCAGCATTTT CASSLSGQGNQPQHF
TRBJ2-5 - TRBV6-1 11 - TGTGCCAGCAGGGACCGAGAGACCCAGTACTTC CASRDRETQYF
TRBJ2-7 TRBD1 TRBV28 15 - TGTGCCAGCAGTTGGACAGGGGGAGTAGGCTACGAGCAGTACTTC CASSWTGGVGYEQYF
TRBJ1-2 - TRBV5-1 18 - TGCGCCAGCAGCTTGTCCTTGTTGGGGGCCAAGGAGCACTATGGCTACACCTTC CASSLSLLGAKEHYGYTF
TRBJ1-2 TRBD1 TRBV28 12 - TGTGCCAGCAGCCCGCCGGGACAGGGGGTACTCTTC CASSPPGQGVLF
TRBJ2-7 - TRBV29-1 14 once TGCAGCGTTGCCCCCGCGACACTGAGCTACGAGCAGTACTTC CSVAPATLSYEQYF
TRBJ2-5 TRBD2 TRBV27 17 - TGTGCCAGCAGTTTTAATTTCGGCGGGAGGGCGGGAAAGACCCAGTACTTC CASSFNFGGRAGKTQYF
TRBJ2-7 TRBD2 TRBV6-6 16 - TGTGCCAGCAGTTACAGTAGTCTAGCGGCTTCCTACGAGCAGTACTTC CASSYSSLAASYEQYF
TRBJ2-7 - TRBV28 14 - TGTGCCAGCAGTTTTAATATCCCCTCCTACGAGCAGTACTTC CASSFNIPSYEQYF
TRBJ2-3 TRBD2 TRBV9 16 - TGTGCCAGCAGCATTGGGATCGGCGGGAGCGCAGATACGCAGTATTTT CASSIGIGGSADTQYF
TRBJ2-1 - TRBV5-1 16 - TGCGCCAGCAGCTTGGGAGACTCAAGCTCCTACAATGAGCAGTTCTTC CASSLGDSSSYNEQFF
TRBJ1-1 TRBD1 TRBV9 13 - TGTGCCAGCAGCTTTACAGGGGACACTGAAGCTTTCTTT CASSFTGDTEAFF
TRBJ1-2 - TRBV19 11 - TGTGCCAGCGGGATTAACTATGGCTACACCTTC CASGINYGYTF
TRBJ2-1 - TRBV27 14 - TGTGCCAGCAGTCTCGGGACATCGAAGAATGAGCAGTTCTTC CASSLGTSKNEQFF
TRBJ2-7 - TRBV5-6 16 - TGTGCCAGCAGCCCTTACGACAGGTCCCGCTCCTACGAGCAGTACTTC CASSPYDRSRSYEQYF
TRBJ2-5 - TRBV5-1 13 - TGCGCCAGCAGCCGGGGGACAGAAGAGACCCAGTACTTC CASSRGTEETQYF
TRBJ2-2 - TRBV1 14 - TGCACCAGCAGCCCAGGGGGCGAGGTCGGGGAGCTGTTTTTT CTSSPGGEVGELFF
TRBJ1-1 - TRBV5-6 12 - TGTGCCAGCAGTGACATGAACACTGAAGCTTTCTTT CASSDMNTEAFF
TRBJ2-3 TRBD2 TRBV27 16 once TGTGCCAGCAGTTCCCTAGCGGGAAGCTTCGCAGATACGCAGTATTTT CASSSLAGSFADTQYF
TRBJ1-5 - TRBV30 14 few TGTGCCTGGAGTCCCCCGGGATCCAAGCAGCCCCAGCATTTT CAWSPPGSKQPQHF
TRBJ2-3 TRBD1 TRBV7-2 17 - TGTGCCAGCAGCTTGGGGACAGGGCGGTTAGGCACAGATACGCAGTATTTT CASSLGTGRLGTDTQYF
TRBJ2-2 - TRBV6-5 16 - TGTGCCAGCAGTTACTCCGGACGGTTCCCCACCGGGGAGCTGTTTTTT CASSYSGRFPTGELFF
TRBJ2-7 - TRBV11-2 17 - TGTGCCAGCAGACCAATTATGGCTCGTGGAAGGTTTAGCGAGCAGTACTTC CASRPIMARGRFSEQYF
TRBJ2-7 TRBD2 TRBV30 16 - TGTGCCTGGATGCCGACTAGCGGGTCAACCAACTACGAGCAGTACTTC CAWMPTSGSTNYEQYF
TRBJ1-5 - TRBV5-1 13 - TGCGCCAGCAGCTTGGGGACCGGGGAGCCCCAGCATTTT CASSLGTGEPQHF
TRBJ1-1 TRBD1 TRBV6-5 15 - TGTGCCAGCAGTTGGGGGACAGGGCCAAGCACTGAAGCTTTCTTT CASSWGTGPSTEAFF
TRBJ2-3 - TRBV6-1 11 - TGTGCCAGCAGTGTTGTTGATACGCAGTATTTT CASSVVDTQYF
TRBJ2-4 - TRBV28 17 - TGTGCCAGCAGTTTCTTCATCGCGGAGCTAGCCAAAAACATTCAGTACTTC CASSFFIAELAKNIQYF
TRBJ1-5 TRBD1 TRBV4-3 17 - TGCGCCAGCAGCCAAGATGGGCCCAGGGGGCCTAGTCAGCCCCAGCATTTT CASSQDGPRGPSQPQHF
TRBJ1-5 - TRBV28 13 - TGTGCCTACACCCCAGGGTTAGGACAGCCCCAGCATTTT CAYTPGLGQPQHF
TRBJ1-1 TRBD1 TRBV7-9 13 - TGTGCCAGCGGCCTACAGGGGGGCACTGAAGCTTTCTTT CASGLQGGTEAFF
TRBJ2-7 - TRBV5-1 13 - TGCGCCAGCAGCCCACTGGGGAGATACGAGCAGTACTTC CASSPLGRYEQYF
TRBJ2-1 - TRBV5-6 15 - TGTGCCAGCAGCCGGCCGGGACTCCCATACGATGAGCAGTTCTTC CASSRPGLPYDEQFF
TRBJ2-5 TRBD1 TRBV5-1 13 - TGCGCCAGCAGCCTCGGGACAGGAGAGACCCAGTACTTC CASSLGTGETQYF
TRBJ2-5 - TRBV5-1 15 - TGCGCCAGCAGCCTAATCCAGGTGGGGGCAGAGACCCAGTACTTC CASSLIQVGAETQYF